This TCR beta chain is drawn from a study of somatic mutations in cytotoxic T cells in rheumatoid arthritis. General study points: A largest CD8+ clone above 20% of CD8+ cells occurred in 8 of 65 patients. For patients with rheumatoid arthritis, CD8+ clonality went up with age, while healthy controls showed no such change.

Profiling relied on immunoSEQ multiplex PCR, and the TCRdb table lists in-frame clones only, not all of them. The table lists about 11,000 clones, roughly 72% of them singletons. Germline CDR1 reads SGHTA; CDR2 reads FQGNSA. Trimming stripped 1 base from V and 5 bases from J, with 12 bases between. CDR3 length: 15 amino acids. Healthy control status was assigned to blood donors, whose median age was roughly 56 years (range about 20-80) and of whom about 54% were female. The investigators isolated CD4+ and CD8+ cells by positive magnetic bead selection and checked their purity by flow cytometry. Comments on this clone: Its antigen is unidentified.

The TCR comes from an older man in good health. The source material was CD8+ T cells sorted from blood. The rearrangement links TRBV7-2 to TRBJ2-4; D may be TRBD2 (6 bases). CDR3 nucleotide sequence: TGTGCCAGCAGCTTAGTAGGCAGACTAGAAAACATTCAGTACTTC. Translating it yields CASSLVGRLENIQYF.